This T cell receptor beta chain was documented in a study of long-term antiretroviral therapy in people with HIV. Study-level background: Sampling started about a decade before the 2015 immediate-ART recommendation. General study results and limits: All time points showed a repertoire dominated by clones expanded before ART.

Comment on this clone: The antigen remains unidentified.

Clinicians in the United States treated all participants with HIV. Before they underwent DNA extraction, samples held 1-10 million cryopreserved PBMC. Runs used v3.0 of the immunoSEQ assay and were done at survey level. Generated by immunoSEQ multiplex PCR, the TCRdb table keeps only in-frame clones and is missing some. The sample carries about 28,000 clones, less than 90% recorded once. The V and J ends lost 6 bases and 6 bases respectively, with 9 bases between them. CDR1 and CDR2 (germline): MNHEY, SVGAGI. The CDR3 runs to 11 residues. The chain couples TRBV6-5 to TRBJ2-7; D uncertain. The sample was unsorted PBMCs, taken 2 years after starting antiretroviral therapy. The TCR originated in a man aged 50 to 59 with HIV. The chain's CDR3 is CASSRLSEQYF. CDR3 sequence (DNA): TGTGCCAGCAGCAGGCTATCCGAGCAGTACTTC.